This T cell receptor beta chain appears in the sequencing data of a study of CD8 T cells in Susac syndrome (dated by TCRdb to about 2019). About the full investigation: Repertoire sequencing was used to test whether CD8+ T cell activation and differentiation in Susac syndrome was antigen driven. The study compared CD8+ T cell repertoire clonality among over ten healthy donors, 14 Susac syndrome patients and approximately 16 multiple sclerosis patients. What the work shows at the level of the full study, not this receptor alone: The number of individuals in the TCR sequencing and HLA analysis was recognized as being relatively small.

Peripheral blood CD8+ and CD4+ T cells from healthy donors, Susac syndrome patients and multiple sclerosis patients were profiled using high-throughput TCR beta sequencing. The multiple sclerosis controls were treatment-naive patients whose relapsing-remitting disease, either stable or active, fulfilled the revised McDonald criteria. Bulk CD8+ and CD4+ T cells were purified by magnetic negative isolation, whereas CD8+ TEMRA cells were enriched by FACS. Blood was drawn into EDTA tubes, processed within 24 hours, and PBMCs were isolated by density gradient centrifugation. PBMCs intended for TCR sequencing were frozen in liquid nitrogen and were later thawed in a 37 degrees C water bath. The sorted or isolated CD4+, CD8+ and CD8+ TEMRA cells reached a purity of at least 90%. V and J are truncated by 8 bases and 0 bases respectively, leaving an intervening sequence of 11 bases. Including the terminal cysteine and phenylalanine, the CDR3 comprises 13 residues. The CDR3 DNA has 39 bases and is translated from base 1. CDR1 SNHLY and CDR2 FYNNEI are derived from the germline V gene.

RNA was extracted using the RNeasy kit, and roughly 0.5 to 1 ug of the RNA was reverse transcribed with random hexamers. The immunoSEQ multiplex PCR assay, covering 54 Vbeta and 13 Jbeta segments, was used to amplify TCR beta CDR3 regions. PCR amplification bias was corrected by using a synthetic template baseline for primer optimization and computational correction. For the original study's pipeline: Reads were assigned to V, D and J genes according to IMGT and analyzed in immunoSEQ Analyzer, with only productive sequences retained. Clonality was calculated as one minus the Shannon entropy normalized by log2 of the number of productive unique sequences. For each patient and control, public and private clones were evaluated within the 100 most prevalent clones. Clones were defined as Susac-specific if absent from the healthy and MS cohorts, from over a thousand published viral clones and from other ImmuneACCESS disease sequences. The public reads were quality trimmed at Q25 with fastp and then assembled into clones with MiXCR by TCRdb, keeping productive beta chains. Every entry covers one CDR3 protein and lists the most common genes and DNA from its rows. The V and J calls reflect TCRdb's pipeline rather than the authors' work. This sample has 330,000 or so distinct CDR3 sequences in its table, and 65% to 90% of those were observed once. Around 0.2% of the sample is held by the ten biggest clonotypes.

The table lists this clonotype with a count of one. It has no known antigen specificity. No clone much larger than this one lies a single base away; base qualities are absent. One read yields weak evidence. Sequenced sample: CD8+ T cells from PBMCs. This TCR came from a human donor with multiple sclerosis. Recombination joined TRBV2 with TRBJ2-7; the D gene could be TRBD1 or TRBD2, each one agreeing over 5 bases. The CDR3 loop reads CASAGTASYEQYF. The sequence in DNA is TGTGCCAGCGCCGGGACGGCCTCCTACGAGCAGTACTTC. Full variable domain (CDR3 extended with the reference TRBV2 and TRBJ2-7 proteins): EPEVTQTPSHQVTQMGQEVILRCVPISNHLYFYWYRQILGQKVEFLVSFYNNEISEKSEIFDDQFSVERPDGSNFTLKIRSTKLEDSAMYFCASAGTASYEQYFGPGTRLTVT.